Given below is one TCR beta chain in context. Methods used by the authors: Estimates of nucleated cell counts were drawn from the amplification of reference gene primers. Some clones are missing from TCRdb's copy, which holds only in-frame ones; the method was immunoSEQ multiplex PCR. V, J and clone size are taken as reported in that table, and D and trimming were inferred from the DNA itself. The sample lists about 200,000 clones, roughly 81% occurring once. The sample originates from a study of blood T cell repertoires in COVID-19. In the study overall: Researchers got acute and convalescent COVID-19 samples from the United States, Italy and Spain. PBMCs, B-cell-depleted T cells, or T cells were the source of the cDNA or gDNA that made up the material.

The clonotype originates from an elderly woman with acute or convalescent COVID-19. Input material: peripheral blood.

The CDR3 loop is CSASRPTGDTEAFF. The CDR3 DNA reads TGCAGTGCTAGTCGTCCTACAGGGGACACTGAAGCTTTCTTT. The chain has TRBV20-1 and TRBJ1-1; TRBD1 matches 7 bases. The CDR3 is made up of 14 amino acids. Germline CDR1 and CDR2: DFQATT and SNEGSKA (reference sequence). J was trimmed by 3 bases and V by 3 bases; bases with no gene match: 7.